This T cell receptor beta chain was documented in a study of blood T cell repertoires in COVID-19. Study-level background: COVID-19 samples, acute and convalescent, were from the United States, Italy and Spain.

Authors' analysis steps: Estimates of nucleated cell counts were drawn from the amplification of reference gene primers. Sequencing used immunoSEQ multiplex PCR; TCRdb keeps in-frame clones, though not all of them. V and J calls and clone size come straight from that table; D and trimming were deduced from the DNA. This sample has 40,000 or so clones, with about 76% found just once. A single count supports this clone. Followed longitudinally, the Seattle patients had been enrolled during active infection. Looked up from germline, CDR1 is SNHLY and CDR2 is FYNNEI. The CDR3 extends over 13 amino acids. V was pared by 6 bases and J by 5 bases, with 6 bases of the junction left unmatched.

This clonotype originated in a man in his sixties or seventies with COVID-19, enrolled during active disease. The V call is TRBV2, the J call TRBJ1-2; 7 bases are shared with TRBD1. Material for sequencing was peripheral blood. CDR3 nucleotides: TGTGCCAGCAGGCCCGGGACAGAGTATGGCTACACCTTC. Protein sequence: CASRPGTEYGYTF.